This T cell receptor beta chain was documented in a study of CD8+CD57+ T cells in acquired aplastic anemia. Study-level background: Sorted CD4+ and CD8+ cells gave a mean 3.2 ug DNA, range about 0.17 to 27.4 ug.

This clonotype was counted at least ten times. Germline CDR1 and CDR2: SNHLY and FYNNEI. V was clipped by 8 bases and J by 1 base, with 5 bases between them. The CDR3 has 11 residues. The sequenced patients had an expansion of CD8+CD57+ cells seen by flow cytometry. In all patients, the disease was severe acquired aplastic anemia. Genomic DNA was employed as the template in profiling TCR beta VDJ and CDR3. TCRdb recomputed calls from the reads with MiXCR, one row per CDR3 protein. The data hold approximately 170,000 distinct CDR3 sequences, with more than 45% observed a single time. The V and J genes are TRBV2 and TRBJ1-2; D not certain. This TCR was sampled from a human donor with aplastic anemia. Sequencing input: sorted CD4+, CD8+, or CD8+CD57+ T cells (not recorded which) from PBMCs. The CDR3 DNA reads as TGTGCCAGCGGCGGTAACTATGGCTACACCTTC. This gives the protein CASGGNYGYTF.